One and the same sample provided the 18 T cell receptor beta chains below, sequenced in a study of shared clonotypes between healthy human individuals. Assay: immunoSEQ multiplex PCR; the TCRdb copy retains only in-frame clones and omits some. The sample holds under 1,100,000 clones; 78% are singletons and the top ten take around 0.61%. Sequencing was carried out using memory CD4+ T cells from PBMCs. The subset is: CD45RA-negative fraction. These receptors all come from a man aged 18-30 years in good health. Some clones in this sample may be carry-over from other donors' samples.

This clone occurred once. This rearrangement joins TRBV2 to TRBJ2-1; a possible D gene is TRBD1 (6 bases). The CDR3 consists of 15 residues. CDR1 and CDR2 from the germline V gene are SNHLY and FYNNEI. The V end lost 7 bases, the J end lost 0 bases, and 13 bases lay between the germline ends. DNA of the CDR3: TGTGCCAGCACCCCGACAGGAACCTCCTACAATGAGCAGTTCTTC. It is translated as CASTPTGTSYNEQFF.

On this clone itself: A much larger clone differs from this one at a single base, so this may be a read error. The V and J genes are TRBV11-2 and TRBJ2-5, with 7 bases matching TRBD1. The end of the DNA fits TRBJ2-7 better, so the J call may be wrong. The germline V gene has CDR1 SGHAT and CDR2 FQNNGV. The CDR3 consists of 13 residues. CDR3 loop: CASSQGQAGEQYF. CDR3 nucleotides: TGCGCCAGCAGCCAAGGACAGGCAGGCGAGCAGTACTTC.

The rearrangement joins TRBV7-8 to TRBJ1-2; D gene uncertain. Trimming shortened V by 5 bases and J by 4 bases, and 17 bases separated the two germline ends. This CDR3 region has 15 residues. Germline V lookup: CDR1 SGHVS, CDR2 FQNEAQ. The CDR3 DNA reads TGTGCCAGCAGCCGCCGGTACGGGAATACCTATGGCTACACCTTC. Translating it yields CASSRRYGNTYGYTF. The full variable domain, rest sourced from reference TRBV7-8 and TRBJ1-2, is GAGVSQSPRYKVAKRGQDVALRCDPISGHVSLFWYQQALGQGPEFLTYFQNEAQLDKSGLPSDRFFAERPEGSVSTLKIQRTQQEDSAVYLCASSRRYGNTYGYTFGSGTRLTVV.

This chain connects TRBV27 to TRBJ2-7; D is ambiguous. V gave up 0 bases and J gave up 6 bases, with 12 bases separating them. Per the germline V gene, CDR1 is MNHEY and CDR2 is SMNVEV (reference sequence). CDR3 length: 14 residues. CDR3 region: CASSLSRNLLEQYF. CDR3 nucleotides: TGTGCCAGCAGTTTATCCCGAAACCTGCTCGAGCAGTACTTC.

The chain is built from TRBV20-1 and TRBJ1-1; D uncertain. The V gene's germline CDR1 is DFQATT and CDR2 SNEGSKA (reference sequence). CDR3 length equals 11 residues. The DNA for the CDR3 is TGCAGGGCCACCCAGGCTGCTGAAGCTTTCTTT. Protein: CRATQAAEAFF.

The chain employs TRBV15 and TRBJ1-5; possible D gene TRBD1, 5 bases. Germline-derived CDR1 and CDR2 are LNHNV and YYDKDF (reference sequence). The CDR3 is made up of 16 amino acids. Trimming removed 0 bases at V and 13 bases at J, with 22 bases between. In DNA, the CDR3 is TGTGCCACCAGCAGAGAATCCGTCCCATGGGGAGGGACGCAGCATTTT. Protein sequence: CATSRESVPWGGTQHF.

Here the CDR3 reads CASSVVRESNYGYTF. CDR3 coding DNA: TGTGCCAGCAGTGTGGTCCGGGAATCGAACTATGGCTACACCTTC. This chain links TRBV2 with TRBJ1-2; no clear D gene. CDR3 length: 15 residues. Trimming removed 4 bases at V and 2 bases at J, with 14 bases between. Germline V gene lookup returns CDR1 SNHLY and CDR2 FYNNEI.

The rearrangement links TRBV4-3 to TRBJ1-1; tentative D call: TRBD1 (5 bases). The germline V and J ends were trimmed by 0 bases and 4 bases, with 12 bases remaining between them. CDR3 length: 15 amino acids. CDR1 is LGHNA and CDR2 is YSLEER in the germline V gene. In nucleotides, the CDR3 is TGCGCCAGCAGCCAAGATTATAACGGGGGCACTGAAGCTTTCTTT. Translation gives CASSQDYNGGTEAFF.

This clone was counted at least ten times. V usage is TRBV30 and J usage is TRBJ2-7; 7 bases align to TRBD1. J gave up 5 bases and V 3 bases, and 4 bases lay outside the gene matches. The CDR3 runs 12 residues. CDR1 and CDR2 from the germline V gene are GTSNPN and SVGIG (reference sequence). CDR3 loop: CAWRRTGHEQYF. The CDR3 region has the DNA TGTGCCTGGAGAAGGACAGGACACGAGCAGTACTTC.

This clone appeared a few times. The V and J genes are TRBV2 and TRBJ1-5, with D unclear. Germline V gene data show CDR1 as SNHLY and CDR2 as FYNNEI. CDR3 length: 15 residues. V lost 4 bases and J 3 bases, leaving 13 bases between the germline ends. CDR3 nucleotides: TGTGCCAGCAGTGGGCAGAACCGGGACAATCAGCCCCAGCATTTT. Residues: CASSGQNRDNQPQHF.

This chain connects TRBV15 to TRBJ1-4; D is unresolved. Germline V gives CDR1 LNHNV, CDR2 YYDKDF (reference sequence). The V and J ends lost 0 bases and 4 bases respectively, with 9 bases between them. The CDR3 contains 15 residues. CDR3 residues: CATSRDKWSNEKLFF. As DNA, the CDR3 is TGTGCCACCAGCAGAGATAAATGGAGTAATGAAAAACTGTTTTTT.

V usage is TRBV11-2 and J usage is TRBJ1-4; D call uncertain. CDR1 and CDR2 (germline): SGHAT, FQNNGV. The CDR3 consists of 15 residues. With 4 bases removed from V and 5 bases from J, the gap between germline ends came to 14 bases. The chain's CDR3 is CASSSLKDPNEKLFF. The CDR3 DNA reads TGTGCCAGCAGCTCGCTCAAGGATCCAAATGAAAAACTGTTTTTT.

The V and J genes are TRBV28 and TRBJ2-5, with TRBD1 identical over 9 bases. Trimming removed 5 bases from V and 5 bases from J; junction bases left unmatched: 6. Germline loops: CDR1 MDHEN, CDR2 SYDVKM. CDR3 size: 14 residues. CDR3 sequence reads: CASSRTGAEETQYF. In DNA form, the CDR3 reads TGTGCCAGCAGTCGGACAGGGGCTGAGGAGACCCAGTACTTC.

The chain combines TRBV19 with TRBJ2-1, with 11 bases lining up with TRBD2. From germline, CDR1 is LNHDA and CDR2 SQIVND (reference sequence). CDR3 length: 17 amino acids. Trimming took 1 base from V and 6 from J; bases not matched to a gene: 8. CDR3 residues: CASSIVGLAVFPNEQFF. Written as DNA, the CDR3 is TGTGCCAGTAGTATAGTGGGACTAGCGGTTTTCCCCAATGAGCAGTTCTTC.

Remarks on this clone: A much larger clone differs from this one at a single base, so this may be a read error. The rearrangement joins TRBV4-1 to TRBJ1-5; D gene unclear. This CDR3 contains 16 residues. From germline, CDR1 is MGHRA and CDR2 YSYEKL. V shed 5 bases and J shed 2 bases, with 16 bases lying between them. CDR3 coding DNA: TGCGCCAGCAGCGCACAGAGGGCGGGAGGCAATCAGCCCCAGCATTTT. Residues: CASSAQRAGGNQPQHF.

The rearrangement uses TRBV4-2 and TRBJ1-5; 7 bases align to TRBD1. CDR1 is LGHNA and CDR2 is YNFKEQ in the germline V gene. This CDR3 is built from 16 residues. J lost 5 bases, V lost 3 bases, and 10 bases had no gene match. Written as DNA, the CDR3 is TGTGCCAGCAGCCAGTATTACAGGGGTTCGTATCAGCCCCAGCATTTT. Amino acid sequence: CASSQYYRGSYQPQHF.

The genes are TRBV2 and TRBJ1-4, with D maybe TRBD1 (5 bases). Germline CDR1 reads SNHLY; CDR2 reads FYNNEI. The germline V and J ends were trimmed by 7 bases and 3 bases, with 15 bases remaining between them. The CDR3 is made up of 15 amino acids. CDR3 residues: CASTYNGASNEKLFF. CDR3 nucleotides: TGTGCCAGCACCTACAACGGGGCATCTAATGAAAAACTGTTTTTT.

The genes are TRBV7-8 and TRBJ1-5; 8 positions match TRBD1. Unmatched junction bases numbered 11, after V lost 4 bases and J lost 6 bases. CDR1 SGHVS and CDR2 FQNEAQ come from the germline V gene. The CDR3 totals 16 residues. The CDR3 DNA sequence: TGTGCCAGCAGCTCCTATAGGGCAGGGGGCGGTCAGCCCCAGCATTTT. Translating it yields CASSSYRAGGGQPQHF.